The 17 T cell receptor delta chains in this list originate from one sample, sequenced in a study of gamma-delta chains in newborns, infants, children. TCRdb redid the clone calls on the reads with CATT. The sample contains roughly 2,000 delta-chain clones, roughly 1.5% of which appear only once. Sequencing was carried out using blood. The source is a child who was a newborn, infant or young child, either healthy, febrile or measles-vaccinated (not recorded which).

This clone was detected only a few times. The protein in TCRdb stems from a much larger clone and differs at residue 5 from this DNA's translation, likely a read error; here the protein is translated from the DNA. The J gene is TRDJ1, the V gene TRDV2; TRDD3 is a possible D gene (6 bases). Germline assignment: CDR1 GEAIGNYY and CDR2 EKD. V shed 3 bases and J shed 0 bases, with 19 bases lying between them. The CDR3 has 17 residues. The CDR3 bases are TGTGCCTGTGACGCCTTTGGTGGGGATCCTAACACCGATAAACTCATCTTT. Translating it yields CACDAFGGDPNTDKLIF.

In its sample, this clone was seen a few times. This sequence may be a read error, since a much larger clone differs from it by one base. The rearrangement joins TRDV1 to TRDJ1; 10 bases fit TRDD3. V was pared by 0 bases and J by 3 bases, with 25 bases of the junction left unmatched. CDR1 is TSWWSYY and CDR2 is QGS in the germline V gene. This CDR3 has 23 amino acids. The DNA of the CDR3 is TGTGCTCTTGGGGAACTATCCCGCTTCTACTGGGGGATGCGGACCGAGTACTCCGATAAACTCATCTTT. It translates to CALGELSRFYWGMRTEYSDKLIF.

Concerning this clone itself: TCRdb's listed protein matches a much larger clone and diverges from this DNA's translation at residue 15, likely through a read error; the protein shown comes from the DNA. The V and J genes are TRDV1 and TRDJ1; D not certain. The CDR3 totals 18 residues. Germline CDR1 TSWWSYY, CDR2 QGS. The CDR3, as DNA: TGTGCTCTTGGGGAATGTTCAGGTGTCCCCCCGCGCGCCGATGAACTCATCTTT. Its translation is CALGECSGVPPRADELIF.

This clone occurred a few times. This could be a read error, since a much larger clone is one nucleotide away. The same CDR3 also results from other DNA sequences found in this sample. The gene calls are TRDV1 and TRDJ1; D tentatively fits TRDD2 or TRDD3 (6 bases each). Trimming left V 5 bases short and J 0 bases short, with 40 bases between. CDR1 TSWWSYY and CDR2 QGS come from the germline V gene. The CDR3 is 24 amino acids. CDR3 region: CALGKAFQQLLGPPYLPYTDKLIF. The CDR3 coding sequence is TGTGCTCTTGGGAAGGCCTTCCAACAGCTACTGGGTCCACCGTACCTGCCGTACACCGATAAACTCATCTTT.

Details on this clone: Translating this DNA gives a protein that differs at residue 9 from the TCRdb one, which belongs to a much larger clone; a read error is likely, and the protein shown is this translation. The rearrangement uses TRDV1 and TRDJ1; no clear D gene. Looked up from germline, CDR1 is TSWWSYY and CDR2 is QGS. CDR3 length equals 20 residues. The germline V and J ends were trimmed by 0 bases and 0 bases, with 23 bases remaining between them. In nucleotides, the CDR3 is TGTGCTCTTGGGGAACTTCAAACGTCCCCTCGAGGCCCTTACACCGATAAACTCATCTTT. Translation: CALGELQTSPRGPYTDKLIF.

This clone was recorded a few times. The protein TCRdb gives is from a much larger clone and does not agree with this DNA's translation at residue 9, likely a read error; the protein shown here comes from the DNA. The V call is TRDV1, the J call TRDJ1; no firm D call. V gave up 6 bases and J gave up 1 base, with 21 bases separating them. Per germline, CDR1 TSWWSYY and CDR2 QGS. The CDR3 runs to 17 residues. The chain's CDR3 is CALGPLWLEEPTDKLIF. The CDR3 DNA follows: TGTGCTCTTGGCCCCCTTTGGCTGGAGGAGCCCACCGATAAACTCATCTTT.

A note on this clone: This DNA's translation differs at residue 14 from TCRdb's protein, which comes from a much larger clone; a read error is likely, and the protein shown is translated from the DNA. The chain recombines TRDV2 with TRDJ1; 9 bases fit TRDD3. CDR1 is GEAIGNYY and CDR2 is EKD in the germline V gene. The CDR3 runs 16 residues. The CDR3 protein is CACDQSTGGHTDKPIF. The CDR3, as DNA: TGTGCCTGTGACCAGAGTACTGGGGGACACACCGATAAACCCATCTTT.

A few counts support this clone. This rearrangement joins TRDV3 to TRDJ1; 7 bases map to TRDD3. This CDR3 comprises 22 residues. V lost 0 bases and J lost 0; bases outside the gene matches: 28. CDR1 is TVYSNPD, CDR2 GDNSRS, per germline (reference sequence). The CDR3 sequence: CAFSEPWLWVLFSGGNTDKLIF. CDR3 in DNA: TGTGCCTTTAGCGAACCCTGGCTTTGGGTCCTGTTCTCTGGGGGGAACACCGATAAACTCATCTTT.

To note about this clone: TCRdb has a much larger clone's protein, which differs at residue 12 from the translation of this DNA, likely because of a read error; what is shown is the protein translated from the DNA. The chain couples TRDV2 to TRDJ1; 8 positions match TRDD3. CDR3 length: 14 amino acids. CDR1 is GEAIGNYY, CDR2 EKD, per germline. CDR3 region: CACDTSSWGTKPIF. The CDR3, as DNA: TGTGCCTGTGACACTTCCAGCTGGGGGACGAAACCCATCTTT.

Comment on this clone: This may be a read error, as it is one base from a much larger clone. The same CDR3 also results from other DNA sequences found in this sample. The V and J genes are TRDV1 and TRDJ1; D possibly corresponds to TRDD3 (6 bases). The V gene's germline CDR1 is TSWWSYY and CDR2 QGS. The CDR3 runs to 23 residues. The CDR3 DNA reads TGTGCCCTTGGGGATCGGACTCTTCCCCTATGGTACTGGGCAGCGTCGGGGACCGATAAACTCATCTTT. This codes for CALGDRTLPLWYWAASGTDKLIF.

By its share, this clone is medium-sized (0.01 to 0.1%). TCRdb shows a much larger clone's protein in place of this DNA's translation, and the two differ at residue 13, likely through a read error; the protein shown is translated from the DNA. This CDR3 is also generated by other DNA sequences in the sample. The J gene is TRDJ1, the V gene TRDV1; D may match TRDD2 or TRDD3 (6 bases each). The germline V gene has CDR1 TSWWSYY and CDR2 QGS. This CDR3 comprises 22 residues. The germline V and J ends were trimmed by 2 bases and 0 bases, with 31 bases remaining between them. CDR3 residues: CALGEVQSYPVGGTGYTDKLIF. The DNA of the CDR3 is TGTGCTCTTGGGGAAGTCCAATCCTACCCAGTGGGGGGTACAGGGTACACCGATAAACTCATCTTT.

This clone is categorized as medium-sized. The CDR3 region is CALGELVPERYSYLLGGITDKLIF. CDR3 sequence (DNA): TGTGCTCTTGGGGAACTTGTTCCCGAACGCTATTCCTACCTACTGGGGGGAATAACCGATAAACTCATCTTT. The chain employs TRDV1 and TRDJ1; D is possibly TRDD3 (8 bases). The length of the CDR3 is 24 residues. Trimming pared 0 bases from V and 2 bases from J, leaving 37 bases between. The germline V gene encodes CDR1 TSWWSYY and CDR2 QGS.

This clone was counted a few times. The gene calls are TRDV1 and TRDJ1; TRDD3 matches at 11 bases. From germline, CDR1 is TSWWSYY and CDR2 QGS. The CDR3 loop spans 21 amino acids. Trimming cost V 3 bases and J 0 bases; bases outside gene matches: 18. In DNA, the CDR3 is TGTGCTCTTGGGGAGATTCTCTTTACTGGGGGATATGCCGTGTACACCGATAAACTCATCTTT. It translates to CALGEILFTGGYAVYTDKLIF.

This clone was seen more than once but under ten times. TCRdb attributes to this sequence the protein of a much larger clone, which differs from the DNA translation at residue 13; a read error is likely, and the protein displayed is translated from the DNA. The chain joins TRDV1 to TRDJ1, with TRDD3 matching over 9 bases. V was pared by 1 base and J by 0 bases, with 18 bases of the junction left unmatched. This CDR3 comprises 21 residues. CDR1 is TSWWSYY, CDR2 QGS, per germline. The chain's CDR3 is CALGEPPAPMGDMPYTDKLIF. The CDR3 DNA follows: TGTGCTCTTGGGGAACCTCCCGCTCCGATGGGGGATATGCCTTACACCGATAAACTCATCTTT.

This clone was seen a handful of times. At one end, the junction sequence differs from germline, possibly due to a read error. The chain has TRDV1 and TRDJ1; 12 bases are shared with TRDD3. There are 24 residues in the CDR3. Per the germline V gene, CDR1 is TSWWSYY and CDR2 is QGS. CDR3 in DNA: TGTGCTCTTGGGGAACTTTGGCTCCCCAGGAGGTACTGGGGGATACCCTCGGACACCGATAAACCCATCTTT. This encodes CALGELWLPRRYWGIPSDTDKPIF.

About this clone itself: TCRdb records a much larger clone's protein for this DNA, with a difference at residue 6 that likely arises from a read error; the protein given is the translation of the DNA. V is TRDV1 and J is TRDJ1, with 9 nucleotides matching TRDD2. The CDR3 has 18 residues. CDR1 TSWWSYY and CDR2 QGS come from the germline V gene. The ends lost 3 bases at V and 0 bases at J; junction bases unmatched: 11. The CDR3 coding sequence is TGTGCTCTTGGGGATCTACCTTCCTACGTAGGATACACCGATAAACTCATCTTT. The encoded protein is CALGDLPSYVGYTDKLIF.

For this clone: This DNA's translation and the protein TCRdb lists, from a much larger clone, do not match at residue 15, likely due to a read error; the protein shown is translated from the DNA. The V call is TRDV1, the J call TRDJ1, with TRDD3 identical over 10 bases. CDR3 length equals 17 residues. The V gene's germline CDR1 is TSWWSYY and CDR2 QGS. The CDR3: CALGARVRGIRFGKRIF. The CDR3 DNA reads TGTGCTCTTGGGGCCCGGGTAAGGGGGATACGCTTTGGTAAACGCATCTTT.